A single sample gave rise to the 14 T cell receptor beta chains below, sequenced in a study of T cell changes during pregnancy in multiple sclerosis. The method was immunoSEQ multiplex PCR; TCRdb's version includes in-frame clones alone and lacks a portion of them. The repertoire consists of 40,000 to 45,000 clones, with 70% to 90% occurring once and the leading ten covering 0.9%. Sample: CD4+ T cells from peripheral blood mononuclear cells, taken after pregnancy. The receptors were gathered from a female donor with multiple sclerosis, enrolled in a pregnancy study.

This rearrangement joins TRBV19 to TRBJ1-3; D call uncertain. Germline loops: CDR1 LNHDA, CDR2 SQIVND (reference sequence). V gave up 4 bases and J gave up 10 bases, with 8 bases separating them. The length of the CDR3 is 11 residues. CDR3 amino acids: CASSTSRTIYF. The CDR3 nucleotides are TGTGCCAGTAGTACATCTAGGACCATATATTTT.

The chain uses TRBV19 and TRBJ2-7; TRBD1 agrees at 7 bases. CDR1 is LNHDA, CDR2 SQIVND, per germline (reference sequence). CDR3 size: 15 residues. Unmatched junction bases numbered 10, after V lost 3 bases and J lost 5 bases. The CDR3 bases are TGTGCCAGTAGTATTAGGGACAGCGGACAGGACGAGCAGTACTTC. It is translated as CASSIRDSGQDEQYF.

This chain uses TRBV29-1 with TRBJ2-5, with D possibly TRBD1 on 5 matching bases. Trimming removed 4 bases from V and 2 bases from J, with 8 bases in between. CDR1 is SQVTM and CDR2 is ANQGSEA in the germline V gene. CDR3 length equals 12 residues. This chain's CDR3 is CSVAGPQETQYF. CDR3 nucleotides: TGCAGCGTTGCAGGGCCGCAAGAGACCCAGTACTTC.

The chain employs TRBV21-1 and TRBJ1-2; the D segment call TRBD1 is taken from the table without a DNA check. TRBV21-1 is an annotated pseudogene. The CDR3 is 16 amino acids. The CDR3 is CASSRAPPGVVHGYTF. DNA of the CDR3: TGTGCCAGCAGCCGAGCCCCTCCAGGGGTCGTCCATGGCTACACCTTC.

V gene TRBV7-2 combines with J gene TRBJ1-6, with 8 bases lining up with TRBD1. CDR1 and CDR2 (germline): SGHTA, FQGNSA. CDR3 length: 15 amino acids. V lost 5 bases and J lost 6; bases outside the gene matches: 6. CDR3 DNA: TGTGCCAGCAGCGAGAGGACAGGGTCTAATTCACCCCTCCACTTT. It encodes CASSERTGSNSPLHF.

This chain links TRBV19 with TRBJ2-3; 8 bases are shared with TRBD2. CDR1 LNHDA and CDR2 SQIVND come from the germline V gene (reference sequence). The J segment lost 7 bases and the V segment lost 6 bases, leaving 12 bases of the junction unmatched. The CDR3 runs 15 residues. CDR3 sequence reads: CASRLFGGGLYTQYF. The DNA of the CDR3 is TGTGCCAGTAGGCTGTTCGGCGGGGGGTTGTATACGCAGTATTTT.

V and J are TRBV7-9 and TRBJ1-1, with 7 bases aligning to TRBD1. V lost 3 bases to trimming and J lost 1 base; unmatched junction nucleotides: 5. Germline values: CDR1 SEHNR, CDR2 FQNEAQ (reference sequence). The CDR3 spans 15 residues. CDR3: CASSLGRTGNTEAFF. DNA of the CDR3: TGTGCCAGCAGCTTGGGGAGGACAGGGAACACTGAAGCTTTCTTT.

V and J are TRBV11-3 and TRBJ2-1; D is ambiguous. The germline CDR1 and CDR2 sequences are SGHNT and YENEEA. The V end was cut by 1 base, the J end by 0 bases, with 10 bases between. The CDR3 extends over 16 amino acids. This CDR3 reads CASSLGFRFSYNEQFF. As DNA, the CDR3 is TGTGCCAGCAGCTTAGGTTTCAGATTCTCCTACAATGAGCAGTTCTTC.

The V and J genes are TRBV7-3 and TRBJ1-1; tentative D call: TRBD1 (5 bases). The CDR3 is 15 residues long. V was shortened by 2 bases and J by 1 base, with 11 bases between the two germline ends. Germline V lookup: CDR1 SGHTA, CDR2 FQGTGA. Here the CDR3 DNA reads TGTGCCAGCAGCTTATTAGGGGCGGCGAACACTGAAGCTTTCTTT. Encoded protein: CASSLLGAANTEAFF. Combining the CDR3 with reference TRBV7-3 and TRBJ1-1 gives the whole variable domain GAGVSQTPSNKVTEKGKYVELRCDPISGHTALYWYRQSLGQGPEFLIYFQGTGAADDSGLPNDRFFAVRPEGSVSTLKIQRTERGDSAVYLCASSLLGAANTEAFFGQGTRLTVV.

The genes are TRBV10-3 and TRBJ1-1; D uncertain. The CDR3 loop spans 13 amino acids. Trimming took 2 bases from V and 3 from J, leaving 7 bases between them. Germline assignment: CDR1 ENHRY and CDR2 SYGVKD. The CDR3 loop reads CAISEGGHTEAFF. The CDR3 DNA is TGTGCCATCAGTGAGGGAGGGCACACTGAAGCTTTCTTT.

The chain combines TRBV7-9 with TRBJ2-2; D is possibly TRBD2 (6 bases). This CDR3 has 16 amino acids. Germline CDR1 SEHNR, CDR2 FQNEAQ (reference sequence). The V end lost 5 bases, the J end lost 0 bases, and 13 bases lay between the germline ends. The CDR3 DNA reads as TGTGCCAGCAGCGGAGGGACGGGATCGAACACCGGGGAGCTGTTTTTT. This translates into CASSGGTGSNTGELFF.

The chain couples TRBV7-9 to TRBJ1-4; D possibly corresponds to TRBD1 (5 bases). The CDR3 runs to 13 residues. Trimming pared 6 bases from V and 6 bases from J, leaving 11 bases between. Germline V CDR1 and CDR2: SEHNR, FQNEAQ (reference sequence). CDR3 loop: CASSFSGYEKLFF. CDR3 DNA: TGTGCCAGCAGTTTCTCAGGGTATGAAAAACTGTTTTTT.

On this clone: At one end, the junction sequence differs from germline, possibly due to a read error. V usage is TRBV30 and J usage is TRBJ2-1, with 7 bases identical to TRBD2. This CDR3 contains 16 residues. Germline CDR1 GTSNPN, CDR2 SVGIG (reference sequence). The CDR3 DNA reads TGTACCTGGAGTCGGGGGTTCGGGACTAACTACAATGAGCAGTTCTTC. This gives the protein CTWSRGFGTNYNEQFF. The full variable domain, with the rest looked up from reference TRBV30 and TRBJ2-1, is SQTIHQWPATLVQPVGSPLSLECTVEGTSNPNLYWYRQAAGRGLQLLFYSVGIGQISSEVPQNLSASRPQDRQFILSSKKLLLSDSGFYLCTWSRGFGTNYNEQFFGPGTRLTVL.

The chain links TRBV28 to TRBJ1-2, with 10 bases aligning to TRBD1. CDR3 size: 20 residues. CDR1 and CDR2 (germline): MDHEN, SYDVKM. With 2 bases clipped from V and 4 bases from J, the junction kept 19 bases outside the gene matches. The CDR3: CASSLRAPLTGGRSIYGYTF. In nucleotides, the CDR3 is TGTGCCAGCAGTTTAAGGGCCCCCTTGACAGGGGGCAGGTCGATCTATGGCTACACCTTC.